This T cell receptor (beta chain) was documented in a study of T cell responses to AZD1222 COVID-19 vaccine. The assay was immunoSEQ multiplex PCR, and TCRdb's table has in-frame clones only and misses some. The table records roughly 100,000 clones, about 89% of them present only once. CDR3 size: 12 residues. Germline V gene sequence: CDR1 GTSNPN, CDR2 SVGIG (reference sequence). V was pared by 3 bases and J by 2 bases, with 7 bases between. The sequence was obtained from an adult in good health. The chain links TRBV30 to TRBJ2-5, with no clear D. The source was peripheral blood, collected on day 0 of AZD1222 vaccination. CDR3 DNA: TGTGCCTGGAGCTCAGGTCAAGAGACCCAGTACTTC. It is translated as CAWSSGQETQYF.